This T cell receptor (beta chain) was identified in a study of blood T cells in healthy people across ages. Through a sample-barcoded 5' primer and a J-beta primer mix, a second PCR was run for roughly 7 to 12 cycles. TCRdb re-called the 5' RACE reads through MiXCR, storing one row per CDR3 protein. Among about 1,500,000 distinct CDR3 sequences listed, 35% to 45% were seen once. The CDR3 extends over 15 amino acids. Between the trimmed V and J ends, which lost 5 bases and 0 bases, there was a span of 11 bases. Germline V gives CDR1 MNHNS, CDR2 SASEGT. The chain joins TRBV6-1 to TRBJ2-1, with D tentatively TRBD2 (6 bases). Sequenced sample: blood. This clonotype originated in a woman between 18 and 29 years old in good health. The CDR3 here is CASSKLASSYNEQFF. The CDR3 coding sequence is TGTGCCAGCAGTAAACTAGCCAGCTCCTACAATGAGCAGTTCTTC.